Below are 4 T cell receptor beta chains sequenced from a single sample in a study of OX40 agonist ivuxolimab in advanced cancers. Generated by immunoSEQ multiplex PCR, the TCRdb table keeps only in-frame clones and is missing some. The table lists some 80,000 clones, 70% to 90% of them singletons. The starting material was CD4+ or CD8+ T cells sorted from blood, obtained in a trial of the OX40 agonist ivuxolimab. Receptor source: an adult with an advanced solid tumor such as melanoma, head and neck, liver or kidney cancer.

This clone was counted only a few times. The chain has TRBV30 and TRBJ1-2, with D possibly matching TRBD1 (6 bases). CDR3 length equals 13 residues. Germline CDR1 reads GTSNPN; CDR2 reads SVGIG (reference sequence). Trimming left V 4 bases short and J 3 bases short, with 12 bases between. The CDR3 region has the DNA TGTGCCTGGACACCCAGGGGCCACTATGGCTACACCTTC. Protein product: CAWTPRGHYGYTF.

This clone has only one observation. This chain joins TRBV7-6 and TRBJ1-2, with D maybe TRBD1 (5 bases). Germline V CDR1 and CDR2: SGHVS, FNYEAQ. CDR3 length equals 14 residues. V was clipped by 1 base and J by 3 bases, with 9 bases between them. In nucleotides, the CDR3 is TGTGCCAGCAGCTTAGATGGGACGGACTATGGCTACACCTTC. This codes for CASSLDGTDYGYTF.

This chain links TRBV18 with TRBJ1-1, with a tentative D call TRBD1 (5 bases). Trimming took 2 bases from V and 5 from J, leaving 6 bases between them. The CDR3 has 12 amino acids. Germline CDR1 reads KGHSH; CDR2 reads LQKENI. CDR3 in DNA: TGTGCCAGCTCACCAGACAGAACTGAAGCTTTCTTT. Encoded protein: CASSPDRTEAFF. Based on the CDR3 plus reference TRBV18 and TRBJ1-1, the full variable domain is NAGVMQNPRHLVRRRGQEARLRCSPMKGHSHVYWYRQLPEEGLKFMVYLQKENIIDESGMPKERFSAEFPKEGPSILRIQQVVRGDSAAYFCASSPDRTEAFFGQGTRLTVV.

This clone was recorded only once. This rearrangement joins TRBV6-5 to TRBJ2-7; TRBD2 matches 9 bases. Germline V CDR1 and CDR2: MNHEY, SVGAGI. Trimming at V came to 5 bases and at J to 3 bases, leaving 5 bases not matched to a gene. This CDR3 contains 14 residues. The CDR3 sequence: CASSRLAAGYEQYF. For the CDR3, the DNA is TGTGCCAGCAGTCGACTAGCGGCAGGCTACGAGCAGTACTTC.